These 29 T cell receptor beta chains came from one sample sequenced in a study of blood T cell repertoires in COVID-19. Profiling relied on immunoSEQ multiplex PCR, and the TCRdb table lists in-frame clones only, not all of them. The table includes around 240,000 clones, roughly four fifths detected once. Sequenced: peripheral blood. These receptors all stem from an elderly woman with acute or convalescent COVID-19.

The V call is TRBV6-2 or TRBV6-3, the J call TRBJ2-7; tentative D call: TRBD1 (5 bases). Trimming cost V 0 bases and J 7 bases, with 22 bases left between them. Looked up from germline, CDR1 is MNHEY and CDR2 is SVGEGT. CDR3 length: 17 residues. The CDR3 loop is CASSYSIRPERGREQYF. In nucleotides, the CDR3 is TGTGCCAGCAGTTACTCGATTCGTCCCGAAAGGGGTCGGGAGCAGTACTTC.

V is TRBV5-5 and J is TRBJ2-3; D possibly corresponds to TRBD1 (5 bases). The V end was cut by 4 bases, the J end by 1 base, with 10 bases between. The germline V gene has CDR1 SGHKS and CDR2 YYEKEE (reference sequence). This CDR3 has 14 residues. The CDR3 protein is CASSNGHRTDTQYF. Written as DNA, the CDR3 is TGTGCCAGCAGCAATGGACATCGCACAGATACGCAGTATTTT.

This chain uses TRBV6-5 with TRBJ1-5, with 7 bases identical to TRBD1. The V segment lost 6 bases and the J segment 7 bases; nucleotides outside the gene matches: 9. The CDR3 covers 14 residues. Germline V gene sequence: CDR1 MNHEY, CDR2 SVGAGI. The CDR3 DNA is TGTGCCAGCAGACGCTCCGGGACAGCGCAGCCCCAGCATTTT. Translated, it gives CASRRSGTAQPQHF.

This rearrangement joins TRBV19 to TRBJ2-1, with TRBD2 as a possible D gene (6 bases). Germline V CDR1 and CDR2: LNHDA, SQIVND (reference sequence). Trimming shortened V by 5 bases and J by 7 bases, and 24 bases separated the two germline ends. This CDR3 contains 17 residues. The CDR3 here is CASSLRGNPLLPNEQFF. CDR3 nucleotides: TGTGCCAGTAGTCTCCGGGGGAACCCGTTGCTCCCGAATGAGCAGTTCTTC.

The table lists this clone with a count of one. The CDR3 protein is CASSIRGAGGNNEQFF. In DNA, the CDR3 is TGTGCCAGTAGTATTAGAGGAGCGGGGGGGAACAATGAGCAGTTCTTC. The chain combines TRBV19 with TRBJ2-1; 10 bases map to TRBD2. After removal of 3 bases from V and 5 bases from J, the junction contained 7 bases not matched to a gene. Germline V gene lookup returns CDR1 LNHDA and CDR2 SQIVND (reference sequence). This CDR3 has 16 amino acids.

This clone appeared a single time. The rearrangement joins TRBV3-1 (or the pseudogene TRBV3-2) to TRBJ1-1, with a possible D match to TRBD1 (6 bases). Trimming cost V 3 bases and J 6 bases, with 20 bases left between them. This CDR3 region has 16 residues. Germline CDR1 is LGHDT and CDR2 is YNNKEL (reference sequence). The CDR3 spells CASSHGPGHLLPEAFF. The CDR3 bases are TGTGCCAGCAGCCACGGGCCGGGACACCTACTTCCTGAAGCTTTCTTT.

The CDR3 DNA follows: TGTGCCAGCAGCTCGTCCCGGGACAGGGCGCTAGAGGAAAACTATGGCTACACCTTC. Translated, it gives CASSSSRDRALEENYGYTF. The rearrangement links TRBV7-9 to TRBJ1-2; TRBD1 matches 9 bases. Losses at the gene ends were 4 bases for V and 2 bases for J; bases not matched to a gene: 17. Per germline, CDR1 SEHNR and CDR2 FQNEAQ (reference sequence). This CDR3 has 19 amino acids.

V is TRBV27 and J is TRBJ2-7, with 7 bases that match TRBD2. CDR3 length equals 14 residues. The trim removed 4 bases at V and 2 bases at J, leaving 5 bases unmatched. The germline CDR1 and CDR2 sequences are MNHEY and SMNVEV (reference sequence). CDR3 DNA sequence: TGTGCCAGCAGTTCAAGCGGGGTTACCTACGAGCAGTACTTC. It specifies CASSSSGVTYEQYF.

The chain has TRBV9 and TRBJ2-1; 8 nucleotides agree with TRBD2. V shed 0 bases and J 4 bases; nucleotides not matched to a gene: 3. The CDR3 has 15 residues. Germline V gene data show CDR1 as SGDLS and CDR2 as YYNGEE. The CDR3 loop is CASSVGAGAYNEQFF. In DNA, the CDR3 is TGTGCCAGCAGCGTAGGAGCGGGAGCTTACAATGAGCAGTTCTTC.

CDR3 residues: CASSIESQVFSGNTIYF. As DNA, the CDR3 is TGTGCCAGTAGTATCGAAAGCCAGGTCTTCTCTGGAAACACCATATATTTT. This chain links TRBV19 with TRBJ1-3; unclear D gene. Germline CDR1 and CDR2: LNHDA and SQIVND (reference sequence). The ends were cut back, 3 bases at V and 0 bases at J, with 15 bases in the middle. The CDR3 has 17 residues.

The rearrangement links TRBV7-9 to TRBJ1-1; 9 positions match TRBD1. Unmatched junction bases numbered 10, after V lost 5 bases and J lost 3 bases. The CDR3 contains 16 residues. Germline assignment: CDR1 SEHNR and CDR2 FQNEAQ (reference sequence). CDR3 nucleotide sequence: TGTGCCAGCAGCCGAGGAGGACAGGGGACGGACACTGAAGCTTTCTTT. This translates into CASSRGGQGTDTEAFF.

The chain joins TRBV18 to TRBJ2-7, with TRBD1 matching 9 bases. Germline lookup yields CDR1 KGHSH and CDR2 LQKENI. The CDR3 is 17 amino acids. Trimming at V came to 1 base and at J to 8 bases, leaving 15 bases not matched to a gene. CDR3 nucleotides: TGTGCCAGCTCACCACGGACCATGTCGGACAGGGGTGTTCAGCAGTACTTC. This translates into CASSPRTMSDRGVQQYF.

The chain links TRBV6-2 or TRBV6-3 to TRBJ2-3, with TRBD2 identical over 7 bases. The germline CDR1 and CDR2 sequences are MNHEY and SVGEGT. CDR3 length: 15 amino acids. V shed 6 bases, J shed 1 base, and the junction held 7 bases outside the gene matches. The DNA of the CDR3 is TGTGCCAGCAGCCCCCGTGGGGGGGGCACAGATACGCAGTATTTT. Translated: CASSPRGGGTDTQYF.

The V gene is TRBV2, the J gene TRBJ2-5; maybe TRBD1 (7 bases). CDR1 SNHLY and CDR2 FYNNEI come from the germline V gene. Trimming pared 5 bases from V and 5 bases from J, leaving 15 bases between. The CDR3 extends over 14 amino acids. CDR3 loop: CASSKSTGRETQYF. DNA for the CDR3: TGTGCCAGCAGTAAGTCGACAGGGAGGGAGACCCAGTACTTC.

The chain is built from TRBV24-1 and TRBJ1-5; possible D gene TRBD1, 6 bases. This CDR3 contains 14 residues. V lost 2 bases to trimming and J lost 4 bases, with 8 bases between them. Germline loops: CDR1 KGHDR, CDR2 SFDVKD. In nucleotides, the CDR3 is TGTGCCACCAGTGATTGGGGGCTGAATCAGCCCCAGCATTTT. Translation: CATSDWGLNQPQHF.

The table lists this clone with a few counts. The chain recombines TRBV5-8 with TRBJ1-1; perhaps TRBD1 as D (5 bases). The CDR3 loop spans 13 amino acids. Germline V CDR1 and CDR2: SGHTS, YDEGEE. Deletions cut 0 bases from V and 10 bases from J, with 13 bases between. CDR3 residues: CASSLGVRQLAFF. In DNA, the CDR3 is TGTGCCAGCAGCTTGGGCGTTAGACAGTTAGCTTTCTTT.

In this sample, this clone turned up once. CDR3 protein: CASSIRTGVGTGELFF. CDR3 sequence (DNA): TGTGCCAGTAGTATCCGGACAGGGGTGGGGACCGGGGAGCTGTTTTTT. V is TRBV19 and J is TRBJ2-2; 9 nucleotides line up with TRBD1. This CDR3 is 16 amino acids long. Germline assignment: CDR1 LNHDA and CDR2 SQIVND (reference sequence). The J segment lost 5 bases and the V segment lost 3 bases, leaving 7 bases of the junction unmatched.

The V and J genes are TRBV7-9 and TRBJ2-7; 7 positions agree with TRBD1. J was trimmed by 2 bases and V by 5 bases; bases with no gene match: 3. The CDR3 extends over 13 amino acids. Germline assignment: CDR1 SEHNR and CDR2 FQNEAQ (reference sequence). The CDR3 is CASSRGQAYEQYF. As DNA, the CDR3 is TGTGCCAGCAGCCGCGGACAGGCCTACGAGCAGTACTTC.

The chain carries TRBV6-5 and TRBJ2-7; perhaps TRBD2 as D (5 bases). The ends were cut back, 0 bases at V and 0 bases at J, with 12 bases in the middle. The CDR3 extends over 16 amino acids. CDR1 is MNHEY and CDR2 is SVGAGI in the germline V gene. In nucleotides, the CDR3 is TGTGCCAGCAGTTACTCCGGCGCTGGGAGCTCCTACGAGCAGTACTTC. This codes for CASSYSGAGSSYEQYF.

This clone was seen only a few times. The rearrangement joins TRBV14 to TRBJ1-4, with D uncertain. Deletions cut 1 base from V and 4 bases from J, with 13 bases between. This CDR3 comprises 16 residues. CDR1 is SGHDN and CDR2 is FVKESK in the germline V gene. The CDR3 loop is CASSQVEVGNNEKLFF. The CDR3 bases are TGTGCCAGCAGCCAAGTAGAAGTCGGGAATAATGAAAAACTGTTTTTT. Full variable domain (outside the CDR3, taken from reference TRBV14 and TRBJ1-4): EAGVTQFPSHSVIEKGQTVTLRCDPISGHDNLYWYRRVMGKEIKFLLHFVKESKQDESGMPNNRFLAERTGGTYSTLKVQPAELEDSGVYFCASSQVEVGNNEKLFFGSGTQLSVL.

This chain uses TRBV5-4 with TRBJ2-7; possibly TRBD2 for D (5 bases). Deletions cut 4 bases from V and 2 bases from J, with 13 bases between. Germline CDR1 reads SGHNT; CDR2 reads YYREEE (reference sequence). This CDR3 contains 14 residues. This CDR3 reads CASSPEAAAYEQYF. The CDR3 DNA reads as TGTGCCAGCAGCCCGGAGGCCGCCGCCTACGAGCAGTACTTC.

The chain couples TRBV19 to TRBJ2-5, with 9 bases that match TRBD2. The CDR3 has 17 residues. V was pared by 4 bases and J by 1 base, with 10 bases of the junction left unmatched. From germline, CDR1 is LNHDA and CDR2 SQIVND (reference sequence). The CDR3 coding sequence is TGTGCCAGTAGTAGGGCTAGCGGGATGGTGGGCCAAGAGACCCAGTACTTC. Its protein product is CASSRASGMVGQETQYF. The variable domain in full, completed from reference TRBV19 and TRBJ2-5, reads DGGITQSPKYLFRKEGQNVTLSCEQNLNHDAMYWYRQDPGQGLRLIYYSQIVNDFQKGDIAEGYSVSREKKESFPLTVTSAQKNPTAFYLCASSRASGMVGQETQYFGPGTRLLVL.

V and J are TRBV5-5 and TRBJ1-3; TRBD1 might be the D (6 bases). The CDR3 length is 16 residues. Germline assignment: CDR1 SGHKS and CDR2 YYEKEE (reference sequence). Trimming removed 0 bases at V and 0 bases at J, with 10 bases between. This chain's CDR3 is CASSLDTGTSGNTIYF. CDR3 bases: TGTGCCAGCAGCTTGGATACAGGGACCTCTGGAAACACCATATATTTT.

This sequence joins TRBV19 and TRBJ2-3; 8 bases are a match to TRBD2. V lost 5 bases and J lost 3; bases outside the gene matches: 7. Germline assignment: CDR1 LNHDA and CDR2 SQIVND (reference sequence). The CDR3 extends over 15 amino acids. CDR3 region: CASSPIGRGTDTQYF. CDR3 bases: TGTGCCAGTAGTCCCATCGGGAGGGGGACAGATACGCAGTATTTT.

The J gene is TRBJ2-4, the V gene TRBV7-3; a possible D gene is TRBD2 (5 bases). Per germline, CDR1 SGHTA and CDR2 FQGTGA. The CDR3 spans 16 residues. Trimming took 5 bases from V and 8 from J, leaving 22 bases between them. CDR3 DNA sequence: TGTGCCAGCAGCCGAGGAGGTGGGCGGCCCGTTGACATTCAGTACTTC. It specifies CASSRGGGRPVDIQYF.

The chain carries TRBV10-1 and TRBJ2-5; D is uncertain. The CDR3 has 13 amino acids. The germline V gene encodes CDR1 WNHNN and CDR2 SYGVQD (reference sequence). The germline V and J ends were trimmed by 2 bases and 0 bases, with 4 bases remaining between them. Here the CDR3 reads CASSEGNQETQYF. The DNA for the CDR3 is TGCGCCAGCAGTGAGGGCAACCAAGAGACCCAGTACTTC.

The chain carries TRBV9 and TRBJ1-3; 7 bases match TRBD1. Trimming at V came to 4 bases and at J to 0 bases, leaving 4 bases not matched to a gene. The CDR3 runs to 15 residues. Germline lookup yields CDR1 SGDLS and CDR2 YYNGEE. The CDR3 sequence is CASSTGQYSGNTIYF. The CDR3 coding sequence is TGTGCCAGCAGCACGGGACAGTACTCTGGAAACACCATATATTTT.

This clone has only a few counts. The chain combines TRBV7-8 with TRBJ1-3; possibly TRBD1 for D (6 bases). CDR1 and CDR2 from the germline V gene are SGHVS and FQNEAQ. V shed 6 bases and J shed 0 bases, with 15 bases lying between them. The CDR3 length is 16 residues. CDR3 DNA: TGTGCCAGCAGGGCCGCAGGGGAAAGCTCTGGAAACACCATATATTTT. It yields the protein CASRAAGESSGNTIYF.

The J gene is TRBJ2-1, the V gene TRBV11-1; D ambiguous. V dropped 0 bases and J dropped 4 bases, with 4 bases sitting between them. The CDR3 is 13 residues long. From germline, CDR1 is SGHAT and CDR2 FQDESV (reference sequence). Written as DNA, the CDR3 is TGTGCCAGCAGCTTAGCGCGATACAATGAGCAGTTCTTC. Translating gives CASSLARYNEQFF.